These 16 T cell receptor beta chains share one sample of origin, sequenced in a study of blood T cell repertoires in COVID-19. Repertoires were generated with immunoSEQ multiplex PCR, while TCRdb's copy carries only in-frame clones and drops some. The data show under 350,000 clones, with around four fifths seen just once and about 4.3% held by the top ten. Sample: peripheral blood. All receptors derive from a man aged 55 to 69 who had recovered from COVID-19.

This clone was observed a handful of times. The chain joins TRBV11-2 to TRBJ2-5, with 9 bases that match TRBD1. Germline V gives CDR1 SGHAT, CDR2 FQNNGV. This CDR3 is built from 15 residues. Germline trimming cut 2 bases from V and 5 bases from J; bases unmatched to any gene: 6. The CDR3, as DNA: TGTGCCAGCAGCTTACGCCGGACAGGGGCCGAGACCCAGTACTTC. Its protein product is CASSLRRTGAETQYF.

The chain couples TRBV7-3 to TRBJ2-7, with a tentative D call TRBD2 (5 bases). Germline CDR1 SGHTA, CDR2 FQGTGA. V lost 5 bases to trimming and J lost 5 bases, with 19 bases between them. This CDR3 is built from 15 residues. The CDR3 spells CASSEIPDFLNEQYF. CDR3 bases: TGTGCCAGCAGCGAAATACCGGACTTTCTTAACGAGCAGTACTTC.

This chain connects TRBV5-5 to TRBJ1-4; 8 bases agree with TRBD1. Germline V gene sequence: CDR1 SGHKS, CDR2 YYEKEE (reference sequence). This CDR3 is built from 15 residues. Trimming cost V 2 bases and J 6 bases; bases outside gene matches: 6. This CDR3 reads CASSFAGGLDEKLFF. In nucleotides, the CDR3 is TGTGCCAGCAGCTTCGCAGGGGGCTTGGATGAAAAACTGTTTTTT.

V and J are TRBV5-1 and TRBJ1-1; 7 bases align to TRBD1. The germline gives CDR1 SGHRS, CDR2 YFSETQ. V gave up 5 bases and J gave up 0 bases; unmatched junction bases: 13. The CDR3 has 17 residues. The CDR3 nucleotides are TGCGCCAGCAGGCCCGGGACAGCAAGGCCCCTGAACACTGAAGCTTTCTTT. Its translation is CASRPGTARPLNTEAFF.

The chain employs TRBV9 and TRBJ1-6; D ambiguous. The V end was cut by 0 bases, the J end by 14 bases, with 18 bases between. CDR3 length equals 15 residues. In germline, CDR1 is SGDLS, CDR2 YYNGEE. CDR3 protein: CASSVDSGMTSTLHF. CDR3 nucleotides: TGTGCCAGCAGCGTAGATTCGGGTATGACCTCGACCCTCCACTTT.

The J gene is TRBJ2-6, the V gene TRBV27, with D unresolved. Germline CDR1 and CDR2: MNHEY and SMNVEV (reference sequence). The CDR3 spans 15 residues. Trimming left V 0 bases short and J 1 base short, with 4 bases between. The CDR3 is CASSLSYSGANVLTF. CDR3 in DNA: TGTGCCAGCAGTTTATCGTATTCTGGGGCCAACGTCCTGACTTTC.

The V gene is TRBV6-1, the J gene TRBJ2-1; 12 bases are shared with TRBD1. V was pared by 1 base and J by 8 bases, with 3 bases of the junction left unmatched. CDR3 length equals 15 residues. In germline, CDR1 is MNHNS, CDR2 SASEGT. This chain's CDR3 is CASSEGGTGGDEQFF. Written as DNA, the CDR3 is TGTGCCAGCAGTGAAGGAGGGACAGGGGGCGATGAGCAGTTCTTC.

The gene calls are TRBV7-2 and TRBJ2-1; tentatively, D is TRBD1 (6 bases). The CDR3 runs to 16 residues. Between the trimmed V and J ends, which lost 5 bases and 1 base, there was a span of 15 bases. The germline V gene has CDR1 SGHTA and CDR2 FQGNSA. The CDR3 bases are TGTGCCAGCAGCCCCCTCAGGGGCAGTTCCTACAATGAGCAGTTCTTC. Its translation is CASSPLRGSSYNEQFF.

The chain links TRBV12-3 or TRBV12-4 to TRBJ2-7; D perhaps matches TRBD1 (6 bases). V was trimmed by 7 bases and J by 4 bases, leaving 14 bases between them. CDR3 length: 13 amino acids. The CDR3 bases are TGTGCCAGCACCTTGGACAGTAAGTACGAGCAGTACTTC. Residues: CASTLDSKYEQYF.

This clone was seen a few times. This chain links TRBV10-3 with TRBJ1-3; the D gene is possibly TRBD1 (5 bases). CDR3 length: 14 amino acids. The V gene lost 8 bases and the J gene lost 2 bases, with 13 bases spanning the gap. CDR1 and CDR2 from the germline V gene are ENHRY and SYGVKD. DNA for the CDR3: TGTGCCATCGGGGCCGTGGCTGCTGGAAACACCATATATTTT. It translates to CAIGAVAAGNTIYF.

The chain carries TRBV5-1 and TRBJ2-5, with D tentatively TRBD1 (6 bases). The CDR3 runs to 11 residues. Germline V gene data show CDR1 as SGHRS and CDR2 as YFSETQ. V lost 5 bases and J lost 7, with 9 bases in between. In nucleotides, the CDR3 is TGCGCCAGCAGTAGAGGGGGGACCCAGTACTTC. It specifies CASSRGGTQYF.

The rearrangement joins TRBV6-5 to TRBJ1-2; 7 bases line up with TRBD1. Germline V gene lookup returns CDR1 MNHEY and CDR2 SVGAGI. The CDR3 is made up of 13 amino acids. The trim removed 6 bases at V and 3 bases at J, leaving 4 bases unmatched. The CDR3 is CASREGADYGYTF. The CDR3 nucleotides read TGTGCCAGCAGAGAGGGGGCTGACTATGGCTACACCTTC.

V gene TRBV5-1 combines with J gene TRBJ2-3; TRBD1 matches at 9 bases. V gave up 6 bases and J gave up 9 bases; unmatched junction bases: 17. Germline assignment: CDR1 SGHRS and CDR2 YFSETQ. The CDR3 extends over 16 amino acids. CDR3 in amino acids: CASTFVPGQGQGTQYF. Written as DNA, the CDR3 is TGCGCCAGCACCTTTGTACCGGGACAGGGTCAGGGGACGCAGTATTTT.

The CDR3 region is CASSKGQGMGSDTEAFF. In DNA, the CDR3 is TGTGCCAGCAGTAAGGGACAGGGGATGGGTTCCGACACTGAAGCTTTCTTT. The V call is TRBV27, the J call TRBJ1-1, with 10 bases aligning to TRBD1. The CDR3 runs 17 residues. Germline CDR1 and CDR2: MNHEY and SMNVEV (reference sequence). The ends lost 5 bases at V and 3 bases at J; junction bases unmatched: 12.

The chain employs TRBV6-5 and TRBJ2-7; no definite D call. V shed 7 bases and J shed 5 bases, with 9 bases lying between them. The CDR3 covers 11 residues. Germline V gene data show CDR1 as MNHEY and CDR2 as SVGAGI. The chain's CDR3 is CASTRLHEQYF. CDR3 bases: TGTGCCAGCACCAGGCTGCACGAGCAGTACTTC.

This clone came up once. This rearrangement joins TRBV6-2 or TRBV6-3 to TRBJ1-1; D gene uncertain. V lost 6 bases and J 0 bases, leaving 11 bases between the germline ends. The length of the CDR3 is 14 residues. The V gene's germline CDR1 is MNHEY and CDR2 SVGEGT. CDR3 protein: CASSPTGVNTEAFF. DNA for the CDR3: TGTGCCAGCAGCCCTACGGGTGTGAACACTGAAGCTTTCTTT.